This T cell receptor (beta chain) was captured in a study of cytomegalovirus exposure and HLA in healthy donors. Study as a whole: There were some 120 million unique TCR beta sequences, drawn from about 180 million T cells, in an earlier analysis. Study observations and caveats: Later on, an analysis found that several of the most significant clusters appeared to be linked to common viral pathogens, which included parvovirus B19.

Vbeta (60) and Jbeta (13) primers were used in the PCR. Measured with immunoSEQ multiplex PCR; TCRdb has only the in-frame clones, and not every one. The sample carries around 140,000 clones, approximately 65% recorded once. CDR3 length: 14 amino acids. The V gene lost 3 bases and the J gene lost 1 base, with 9 bases spanning the gap. Germline V gives CDR1 MNHEY, CDR2 SMNVEV (reference sequence). Notes on this clone: As yet, its antigen is unknown.

This chain connects TRBV27 to TRBJ1-1, with a tentative D call TRBD1 (6 bases). The sequenced sample consisted of PBMCs. The receptor was derived from a woman aged 55-69 years in good health and CMV-seronegative. The DNA of the CDR3 is TGTGCCAGCAGTTTCTGGGGGCAGAACACTGAAGCTTTCTTT. This codes for CASSFWGQNTEAFF.